A single sample is the source of the 2 T cell receptor beta chains below, sequenced in a study of blood T cell repertoires in COVID-19. Sequencing was performed with immunoSEQ multiplex PCR; in TCRdb, only in-frame clones are kept and a portion is missing. Seen here are about 270,000 clones, 88% observed once, and the top ten hold approximately 3%. Sequenced: PBMCs or T cells enriched from blood (not recorded which). The receptors here all came from a woman between 50 and 59 years old who had recovered from COVID-19.

The rearrangement joins TRBV9 to TRBJ2-5; D ambiguous. The germline V gene has CDR1 SGDLS and CDR2 YYNGEE. This CDR3 region has 14 residues. Between the trimmed V and J ends, which lost 0 bases and 0 bases, there was a span of 6 bases. DNA for the CDR3: TGTGCCAGCAGCGTAGGCAGGTACCAAGAGACCCAGTACTTC. Encoded protein: CASSVGRYQETQYF.

The chain combines TRBV29-1 with TRBJ2-7, with TRBD2 matching 15 bases. V shed 7 bases, J shed 0 bases, and the junction held 4 bases outside the gene matches. CDR1 is SQVTM and CDR2 is ANQGSEA in the germline V gene. The CDR3 is made up of 15 amino acids. The CDR3 is CSAEGLAGGSYEQYF. The CDR3 nucleotides read TGCAGCGCGGAGGGACTAGCGGGAGGCTCCTACGAGCAGTACTTC.